What follows are 3 T cell receptor beta chains derived from one specimen sequenced in a study of CD8 T cells in ankylosing spondylitis. TCRdb recomputed calls from the 5' RACE reads with MiXCR, one row per CDR3 protein. The repertoire consists of about 25,000 distinct CDR3 sequences, with 2.5% occurring once and the leading ten covering 7% to 9%. The sample consisted of blood, either unsorted or a sorted T cell fraction (not recorded which). The receptors come from a female donor with ankylosing spondylitis or in good health (not recorded which).

This clonotype was recorded many times. CDR3 in amino acids: CASSPTPGVADTQYF. The CDR3 coding sequence is TGTGCCAGCAGCCCTACCCCGGGGGTCGCAGATACGCAGTATTTT. The chain is built from TRBV9 and TRBJ2-3, with D tentatively TRBD2 (6 bases). From germline, CDR1 is SGDLS and CDR2 YYNGEE. The CDR3 contains 15 residues. Trimming shortened V by 4 bases and J by 4 bases, and 16 bases separated the two germline ends.

The table lists this clonotype with many counts. This chain joins TRBV9 and TRBJ2-3; weak D call: TRBD1 (5 bases). Germline V lookup: CDR1 SGDLS, CDR2 YYNGEE. V dropped 3 bases and J dropped 3 bases, with 8 bases sitting between them. The CDR3 length is 13 residues. CDR3 sequence reads: CASSAQGTDTQYF. CDR3 nucleotide sequence: TGTGCCAGCAGCGCCCAGGGAACAGATACGCAGTATTTT.

In its sample, this clonotype was seen many times. The chain recombines TRBV9 with TRBJ2-3; 7 bases are a match to TRBD1. The germline gives CDR1 SGDLS, CDR2 YYNGEE. This CDR3 region has 15 residues. V lost 4 bases, J lost 0 bases, and 5 bases stayed unmatched. CDR3: CASSPTGASTDTQYF. Here the CDR3 DNA reads TGTGCCAGCAGCCCCACAGGGGCGAGCACAGATACGCAGTATTTT. The whole variable domain, filled in from reference TRBV9 and TRBJ2-3, reads DSGVTQTPKHLITATGQRVTLRCSPRSGDLSVYWYQQSLDQGLQFLIQYYNGEERAKGNILERFSAQQFPDLHSELNLSSLELGDSALYFCASSPTGASTDTQYFGPGTRLTVL.